This T cell receptor (beta chain) was recovered during a study of beta chain features in type 1 diabetes. The wider study: Age, gender, cell numbers and subset yield matched between patients and controls. About 98,000,000 sorted cells were examined across all samples. Regarding the study as a whole: Any PCR bias toward short templates would affect both groups alike.

Comment on this clone: Its specificity is unknown.

CDR1 is SGHDN and CDR2 is FVKESK in the germline V gene. V was cut by 4 bases and J by 10 bases, with 15 bases left in between. CDR3 length: 13 residues. The study reverse transcribed the entire isolated RNA, so it sequenced expressed TCRB transcripts. Method: immunoSEQ multiplex PCR; TCRdb's copy keeps in-frame clones and lacks some. The data contain some 410,000 clones, about 14% of them singletons. The chain couples TRBV14 to TRBJ2-3, with D unclear. The sequence was obtained from a man aged 25 to 40 in good health. The sample consisted of naive CD4+ T cells from blood. In DNA form, the CDR3 reads TGTGCCAGCAGCCCCGGGTCCTTTATAGCGCAGTATTTT. The encoded protein is CASSPGSFIAQYF.